This TCR beta chain comes out of a study of blood T cell repertoires in COVID-19. As for the study in general: The United States, Italy and Spain were the sources of the acute and convalescent COVID-19 samples. Sample material is recorded as cDNA or gDNA derived from T cells, B-cell-depleted T cells, or PBMCs.

Study processing details: Reference gene primers were amplified, and this amplification served to estimate nucleated cell counts. Produced via immunoSEQ multiplex PCR; TCRdb's table is partial and in-frame only. Clonal size and the V and J genes are those of that table, whereas D and trimming came from the DNA. Seen here are fewer than 150,000 clones, just over 70% observed once, and the top ten hold approximately 0.79%. CDR1 is LGHDT and CDR2 is YNNKEL in the germline V gene (reference sequence). This CDR3 contains 13 residues. Trimming pared 3 bases from V and 3 bases from J, leaving 6 bases between.

The V call is TRBV3-1 (or the pseudogene TRBV3-2), the J call TRBJ1-5; D unresolved. This receptor was taken from a human donor with acute or convalescent COVID-19. The donor label of this sample is uncertain. Sequences were obtained from peripheral blood. The CDR3 protein is CASSQSYNQPQHF. The CDR3 nucleotides read TGTGCCAGCAGCCAGTCGTACAATCAGCCCCAGCATTTT.